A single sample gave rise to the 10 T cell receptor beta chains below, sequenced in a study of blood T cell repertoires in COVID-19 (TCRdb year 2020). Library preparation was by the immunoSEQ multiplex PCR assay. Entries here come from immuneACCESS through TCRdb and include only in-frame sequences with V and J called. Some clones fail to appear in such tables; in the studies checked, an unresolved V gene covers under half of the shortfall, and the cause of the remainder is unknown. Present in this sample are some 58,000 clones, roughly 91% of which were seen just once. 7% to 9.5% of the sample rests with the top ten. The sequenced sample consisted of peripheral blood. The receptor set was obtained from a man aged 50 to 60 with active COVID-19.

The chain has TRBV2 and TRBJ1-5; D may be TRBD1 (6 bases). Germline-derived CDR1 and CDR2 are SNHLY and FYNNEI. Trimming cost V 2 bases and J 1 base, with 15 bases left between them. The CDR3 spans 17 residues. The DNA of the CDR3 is TGTGCCAGCAGTGAACAGGGGAAGGGGGTGAGCAATCAGCCCCAGCATTTT. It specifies CASSEQGKGVSNQPQHF.

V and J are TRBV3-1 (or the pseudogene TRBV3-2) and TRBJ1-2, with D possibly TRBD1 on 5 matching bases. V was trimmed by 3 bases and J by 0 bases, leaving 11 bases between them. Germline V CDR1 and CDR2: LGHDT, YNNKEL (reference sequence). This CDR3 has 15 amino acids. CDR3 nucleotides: TGTGCCAGCAGCCATTGGGGCAGCGCTAACTATGGCTACACCTTC. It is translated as CASSHWGSANYGYTF.

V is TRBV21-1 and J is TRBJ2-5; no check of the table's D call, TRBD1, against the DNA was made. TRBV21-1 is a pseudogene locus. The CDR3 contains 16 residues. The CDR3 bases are TGTGCCAGCAGCAAAGATAGCTGGACAGGAAAAGAGACCCAGTACTTC. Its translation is CASSKDSWTGKETQYF.

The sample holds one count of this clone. DNA of the CDR3: TGTGCCAGCAGCCCGGGGACAGGTGCAGGGGGGGAGACCCAGTACTTC. Its translation is CASSPGTGAGGETQYF. This chain uses TRBV7-2 with TRBJ2-5, with 8 bases that match TRBD1. Germline values: CDR1 SGHTA, CDR2 FQGNSA. V shed 5 bases, J shed 5 bases, and the junction held 13 bases outside the gene matches. This CDR3 is 16 amino acids long.

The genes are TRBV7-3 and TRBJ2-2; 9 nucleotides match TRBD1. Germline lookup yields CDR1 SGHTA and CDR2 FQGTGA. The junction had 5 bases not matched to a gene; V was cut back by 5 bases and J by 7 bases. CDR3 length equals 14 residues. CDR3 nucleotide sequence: TGTGCCAGCAGCACTCCGGGACAGGGCGGGGAGCTGTTTTTT. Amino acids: CASSTPGQGGELFF.

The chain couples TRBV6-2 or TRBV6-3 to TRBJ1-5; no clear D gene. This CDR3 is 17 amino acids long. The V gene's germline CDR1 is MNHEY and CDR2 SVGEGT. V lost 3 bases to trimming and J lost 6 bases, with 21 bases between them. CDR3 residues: CASSYRRAQGIGQPQHF. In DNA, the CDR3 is TGTGCCAGCAGTTATCGGAGGGCGCAAGGGATCGGTCAGCCCCAGCATTTT.

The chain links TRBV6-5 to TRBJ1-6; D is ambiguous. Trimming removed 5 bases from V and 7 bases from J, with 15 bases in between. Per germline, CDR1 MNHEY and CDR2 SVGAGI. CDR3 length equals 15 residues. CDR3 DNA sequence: TGTGCCAGCAGTCGAACTGGGCCGACAAATTCACCCCTCCACTTT. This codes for CASSRTGPTNSPLHF.

CDR3 loop: CASSAGQGEAFF. As DNA, the CDR3 is TGCGCCAGCAGCGCGGGACAGGGAGAAGCTTTCTTT. The V call is TRBV5-1, the J call TRBJ1-1; 9 nucleotides match TRBD1. Unmatched junction bases numbered 3, after V lost 4 bases and J lost 8 bases. Germline loops: CDR1 SGHRS, CDR2 YFSETQ. The CDR3 extends over 12 amino acids.

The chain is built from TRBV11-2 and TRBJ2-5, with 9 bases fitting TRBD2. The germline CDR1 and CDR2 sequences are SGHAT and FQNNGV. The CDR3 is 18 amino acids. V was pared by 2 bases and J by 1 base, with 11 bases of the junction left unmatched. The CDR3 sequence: CASSLLWGSGSSQETQYF. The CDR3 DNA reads TGTGCCAGCAGCTTATTATGGGGTAGCGGGAGTAGCCAAGAGACCCAGTACTTC.

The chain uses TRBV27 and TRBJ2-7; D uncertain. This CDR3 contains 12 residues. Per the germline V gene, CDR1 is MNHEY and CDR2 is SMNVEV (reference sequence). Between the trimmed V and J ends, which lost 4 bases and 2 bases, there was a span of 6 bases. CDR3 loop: CASSSPTYEQYF. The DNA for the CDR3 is TGTGCCAGCAGTTCCCCCACCTACGAGCAGTACTTC.